Listed here is a single TCR beta chain. The data belong to a study of early T cells in non-severe SARS-CoV-2 infection. Unique molecular identifiers were attached to individual cDNA molecules. TCRdb re-called the 5' RACE reads through MiXCR, storing one row per CDR3 protein. The sample carries around 76,000 distinct CDR3 sequences, approximately 10% recorded once. The CDR3 has 14 residues. Trimming cost V 5 bases and J 4 bases, with 13 bases left between them. Germline values: CDR1 SEHNR, CDR2 FQNEAQ (reference sequence). The chain links TRBV7-9 to TRBJ2-3; tentatively, D is TRBD2 (6 bases). The sample consisted of whole blood. The receptor was isolated from an adult who was a healthcare worker with PCR-confirmed SARS-CoV-2 infection or an uninfected control (not recorded which). CDR3 in DNA: TGTGCCAGCAGCCTTTACCGACTAGCAGATACGCAGTATTTT. Its translation is CASSLYRLADTQYF.